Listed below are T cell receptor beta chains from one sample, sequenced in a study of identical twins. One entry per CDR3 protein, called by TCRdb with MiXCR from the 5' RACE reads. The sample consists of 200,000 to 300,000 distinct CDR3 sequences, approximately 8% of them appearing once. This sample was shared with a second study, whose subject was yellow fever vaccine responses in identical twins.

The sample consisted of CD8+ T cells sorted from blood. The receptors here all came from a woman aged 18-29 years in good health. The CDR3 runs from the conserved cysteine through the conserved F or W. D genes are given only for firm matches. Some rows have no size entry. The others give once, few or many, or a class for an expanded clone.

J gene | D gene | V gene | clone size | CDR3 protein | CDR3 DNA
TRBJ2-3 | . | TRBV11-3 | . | CASSLGGAPIDTQYF | TGTGCCAGCAGCTTAGGGGGGGCCCCAATAGATACGCAGTATTTT
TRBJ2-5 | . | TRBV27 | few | CASSLSDSLFQETQYF | TGTGCCAGCAGTTTATCGGACAGTCTGTTCCAAGAGACCCAGTACTTC
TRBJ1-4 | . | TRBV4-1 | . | CASSQEHFQGPEELFF | TGCGCCAGCAGCCAAGAACACTTCCAGGGGCCTGAGGAACTGTTTTTT
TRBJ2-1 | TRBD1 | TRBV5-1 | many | CASSPTGGTYNEQFF | TGCGCCAGCAGCCCGACAGGGGGGACCTACAATGAGCAGTTCTTC
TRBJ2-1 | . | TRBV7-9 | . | CASSPPPHSYNEQFF | TGTGCCAGCAGCCCACCTCCCCACTCCTACAATGAGCAGTTCTTC
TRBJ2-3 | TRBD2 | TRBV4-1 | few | CASSQTGLATTDTQYF | TGCGCCAGCAGCCAAACGGGACTAGCTACCACAGATACGCAGTATTTT
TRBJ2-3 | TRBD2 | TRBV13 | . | CASSFGTSGETITDTQYF | TGTGCCAGCAGCTTTGGGACTAGCGGGGAAACTATCACAGATACGCAGTATTTT
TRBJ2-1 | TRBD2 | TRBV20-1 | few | CSAPSGLAGGDEQFF | TGCAGTGCTCCCTCGGGACTAGCGGGAGGAGATGAGCAGTTCTTC
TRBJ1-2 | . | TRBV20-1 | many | CSANYDGYTF | TGCAGTGCAAACTACGATGGCTACACCTTC
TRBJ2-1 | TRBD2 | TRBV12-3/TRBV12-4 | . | CASSLAGGFNEQFF | TGTGCCAGCAGTTTAGCGGGGGGGTTCAATGAGCAGTTCTTC
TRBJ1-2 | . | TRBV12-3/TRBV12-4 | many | CASSPGMGWYGYTF | TGTGCCAGCAGTCCTGGTATGGGCTGGTATGGCTACACCTTC
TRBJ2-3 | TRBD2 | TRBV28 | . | CASSLPTSGASTDTQYF | TGTGCCAGCAGTTTACCCACTAGCGGGGCCAGCACAGATACGCAGTATTTT
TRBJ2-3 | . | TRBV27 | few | CASSQRADTQYF | TGTGCCAGCAGTCAGAGGGCAGATACGCAGTATTTT
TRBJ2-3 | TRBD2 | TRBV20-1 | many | CSASSSGGTDTQYF | TGCAGTGCTAGTTCTAGCGGGGGAACAGATACGCAGTATTTT
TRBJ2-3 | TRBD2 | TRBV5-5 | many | CASSLGGGSDTQYF | TGTGCCAGCAGCTTGGGGGGGGGAAGTGATACGCAGTATTTT
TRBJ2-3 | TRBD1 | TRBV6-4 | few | CASSDSAGGEDTQYF | TGTGCCAGCAGTGACTCTGCAGGGGGAGAAGATACGCAGTATTTT
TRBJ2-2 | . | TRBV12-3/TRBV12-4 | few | CASSFHQTGVWTGELFF | TGTGCCAGCAGTTTTCACCAAACGGGGGTCTGGACCGGGGAGCTGTTTTTT
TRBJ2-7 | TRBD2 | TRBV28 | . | CASSFSRTSFFSEQYF | TGTGCCAGCAGTTTTAGTAGGACTAGTTTTTTTAGCGAGCAGTACTTC
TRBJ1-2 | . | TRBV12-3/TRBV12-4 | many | CASTGPDKMNYGYTF | TGTGCCAGCACCGGACCCGACAAGATGAACTATGGCTACACCTTC
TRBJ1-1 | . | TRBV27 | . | CASKPGAGTEAFF | TGTGCCAGCAAACCGGGGGCTGGCACTGAAGCTTTCTTT
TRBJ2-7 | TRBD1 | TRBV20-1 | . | CSAVDRESYEQYF | TGCAGTGCTGTAGACAGGGAGTCCTACGAGCAGTACTTC
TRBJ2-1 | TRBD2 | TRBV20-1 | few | CSAFSGAESNEQFF | TGCAGTGCTTTTAGCGGGGCTGAAAGCAATGAGCAGTTCTTC
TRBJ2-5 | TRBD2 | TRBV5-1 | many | CASSLRLAGGPEETQYF | TGCGCCAGCAGCTTACGACTAGCGGGAGGGCCAGAAGAGACCCAGTACTTC
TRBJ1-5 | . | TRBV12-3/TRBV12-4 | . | CASSFSTDTQHF | TGTGCCAGCAGTTTCTCCACAGATACGCAGCATTTT
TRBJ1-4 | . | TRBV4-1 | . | CASSHGVGPQEKLFF | TGCGCCAGCAGCCATGGCGTGGGGCCCCAGGAAAAACTGTTTTTT
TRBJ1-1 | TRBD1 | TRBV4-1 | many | CASRTGANEAFF | TGCGCCAGCAGGACAGGGGCAAATGAAGCTTTCTTT
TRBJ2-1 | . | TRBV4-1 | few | CASSQDSSGGNEQFF | TGCGCCAGCAGCCAAGATTCGAGTGGCGGCAATGAGCAGTTCTTC
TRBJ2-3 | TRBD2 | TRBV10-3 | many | CAISESKAGGFTDTQYF | TGTGCCATCAGTGAGTCAAAGGCGGGGGGATTCACAGATACGCAGTATTTT
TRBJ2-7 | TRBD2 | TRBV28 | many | CASSSGMSSYEQYF | TGTGCCAGCAGTAGCGGGATGAGCTCCTACGAGCAGTACTTC
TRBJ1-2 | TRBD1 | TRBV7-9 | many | CASSRGQLYGYTF | TGTGCCAGCAGCCGGGGACAGCTCTATGGCTACACCTTC
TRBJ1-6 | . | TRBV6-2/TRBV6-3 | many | CASSYGDNTPLHF | TGTGCCAGCAGTTATGGGGACAATACACCCCTCCACTTT
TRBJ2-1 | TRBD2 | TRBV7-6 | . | CASSYSRLAGGNEQFF | TGTGCCAGCAGCTACTCCAGACTAGCGGGAGGTAATGAGCAGTTCTTC
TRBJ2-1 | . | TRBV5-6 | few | CASSLGSQNNEQFF | TGTGCCAGCAGTTTGGGGTCTCAAAACAATGAGCAGTTCTTC
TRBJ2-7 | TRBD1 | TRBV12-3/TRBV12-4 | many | CASSSGQGRDEQYF | TGTGCCAGCAGTTCGGGACAGGGAAGGGACGAGCAGTACTTC
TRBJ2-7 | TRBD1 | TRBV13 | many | CASSFRDRGIDEQYF | TGTGCCAGCAGCTTCAGGGACAGGGGAATCGACGAGCAGTACTTC
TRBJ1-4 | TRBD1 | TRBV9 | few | CASTGEVGEKLFF | TGTGCCAGTACAGGGGAAGTTGGCGAAAAACTGTTTTTT
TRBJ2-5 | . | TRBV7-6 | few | CASSPNRAETQYF | TGTGCCAGCAGCCCCAACAGGGCAGAGACCCAGTACTTC
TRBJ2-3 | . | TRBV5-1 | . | CASSSRYRESTDTQYF | TGCGCCAGCAGCTCAAGGTATCGGGAGTCCACAGATACGCAGTATTTT
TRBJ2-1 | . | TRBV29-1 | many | CSVEGDGGTYNEQFF | TGCAGCGTTGAAGGGGACGGGGGTACCTACAATGAGCAGTTCTTC
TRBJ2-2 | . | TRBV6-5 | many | CASSYLGADTGELFF | TGTGCCAGCAGTTACCTGGGGGCGGACACCGGGGAGCTGTTTTTT
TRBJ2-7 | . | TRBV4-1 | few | CASSRTDGSDEQYF | TGCGCCAGCAGTCGGACCGATGGGAGCGACGAGCAGTACTTC
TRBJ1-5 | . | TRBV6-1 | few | CASSAGGGQPQHF | TGTGCCAGCAGTGCGGGGGGGGGGCAGCCCCAGCATTTT
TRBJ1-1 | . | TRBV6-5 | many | CASSYRYSRQSENTEAFF | TGTGCCAGCAGTTACCGCTATTCTCGGCAGAGCGAGAACACTGAAGCTTTCTTT
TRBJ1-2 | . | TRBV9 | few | CASSARDGARDGYTF | TGTGCCAGCAGCGCAAGGGACGGCGCTAGGGATGGCTACACCTTC
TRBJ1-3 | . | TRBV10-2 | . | CASSEYEQFLSGNTIYF | TGCGCCAGCTCAGAATATGAGCAGTTTCTCTCTGGAAACACCATATATTTT
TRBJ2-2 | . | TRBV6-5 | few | CASSYRAPTNTGELFF | TGTGCCAGCAGTTACAGAGCGCCGACGAACACCGGGGAGCTGTTTTTT
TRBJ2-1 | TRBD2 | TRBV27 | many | CASSPGLAGSLGGEQFF | TGTGCCAGCAGTCCAGGACTAGCGGGATCTCTCGGTGGTGAGCAGTTCTTC
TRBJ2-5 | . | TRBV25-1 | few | CASSTGGYQSGSVGETQYF | TGTGCCAGCAGCACAGGGGGCTACCAGAGCGGGAGCGTTGGGGAGACCCAGTACTTC
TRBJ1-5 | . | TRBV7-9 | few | CASSSEGQTAPQHF | TGTGCCAGCAGCTCGGAAGGACAAACGGCTCCCCAGCATTTT
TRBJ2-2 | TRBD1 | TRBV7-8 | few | CASSLAFPGQYTGELFF | TGTGCCAGCAGCTTAGCGTTTCCGGGACAGTACACCGGGGAGCTGTTTTTT
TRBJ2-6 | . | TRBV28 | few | CASERTVGSRESGANVLTF | TGTGCCAGCGAACGCACTGTTGGGAGCAGGGAGTCTGGGGCCAACGTCCTGACTTTC
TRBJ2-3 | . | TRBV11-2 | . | CASVTVRGATDTQYF | TGTGCCAGCGTTACCGTCCGGGGAGCCACAGATACGCAGTATTTT
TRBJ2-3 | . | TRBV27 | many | CASSLYPRGDTQYF | TGTGCCAGCAGTTTATATCCCAGGGGAGATACGCAGTATTTT
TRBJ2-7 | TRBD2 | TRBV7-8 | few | CASSSEGLASYEQYF | TGTGCCAGCAGCTCTGAGGGACTAGCGAGCTACGAGCAGTACTTC
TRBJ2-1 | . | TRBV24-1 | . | CATSDFQGGISYNEQFF | TGTGCCACCAGTGATTTTCAGGGTGGGATCTCCTACAATGAGCAGTTCTTC
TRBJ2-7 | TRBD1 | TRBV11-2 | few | CASSLGTGLAYEQYF | TGTGCCAGCAGCTTAGGGACAGGCCTCGCCTACGAGCAGTACTTC
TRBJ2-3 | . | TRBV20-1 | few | CSGTYGDTQYF | TGCAGTGGGACTTACGGGGATACGCAGTATTTT
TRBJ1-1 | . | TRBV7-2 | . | CASSSSIRISEAFF | TGTGCCAGCAGCTCCTCCATCCGGATATCTGAAGCTTTCTTT
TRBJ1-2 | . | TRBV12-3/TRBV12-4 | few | CASSSPARDGYTF | TGTGCCAGCAGTTCCCCGGCGAGGGATGGCTACACCTTC
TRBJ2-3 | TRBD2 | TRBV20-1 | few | CSARDRDTLAGGRSTDTQYF | TGCAGTGCTAGAGATCGGGACACTTTAGCGGGAGGCCGGAGCACAGATACGCAGTATTTT